A single sample is the source of the 2 T cell receptor beta chains below, sequenced in a study of OX40 agonist ivuxolimab in advanced cancers. Method: immunoSEQ multiplex PCR; TCRdb's copy keeps in-frame clones and lacks some. Found here are 30,000 to 40,000 clones, roughly nine tenths of them singletons; the top ten hold around 9%. The source was CD4+ or CD8+ T cells sorted from blood, collected in a trial of the OX40 agonist ivuxolimab. All receptors come from an adult with an advanced solid tumor such as melanoma, head and neck, liver or kidney cancer.

This rearrangement joins TRBV9 to TRBJ2-7; D possibly corresponds to TRBD1 (7 bases). Germline CDR1 is SGDLS and CDR2 is YYNGEE. The CDR3 length is 13 residues. Trimming cost V 4 bases and J 6 bases, with 14 bases left between them. For the CDR3, the DNA is TGTGCCAGCAGCTCCATCCAGGGGGGCGAGCAGTACTTC. Translating it yields CASSSIQGGEQYF. Full variable domain (remainder filled in from reference TRBV9 and TRBJ2-7): DSGVTQTPKHLITATGQRVTLRCSPRSGDLSVYWYQQSLDQGLQFLIQYYNGEERAKGNILERFSAQQFPDLHSELNLSSLELGDSALYFCASSSIQGGEQYFGPGTRLTVT.

The chain links TRBV4-3 to TRBJ2-2; TRBD1 matches at 8 bases. Trimming took 0 bases from V and 6 from J; bases not matched to a gene: 6. There are 16 residues in the CDR3. Germline loops: CDR1 LGHNA, CDR2 YSLEER. The CDR3 nucleotides are TGCGCCAGCAGCCAAGACGGAGACAGGGGAGCCGGGGAGCTGTTTTTT. It translates to CASSQDGDRGAGELFF.